This TCR beta chain is drawn from a study of OX40 agonist ivuxolimab in advanced cancers. General observations from the study: In CD8+ T cells, expanded clones were on average more numerous than in CD4+.

The method was immunoSEQ multiplex PCR; TCRdb's version includes in-frame clones alone and lacks a portion of them. The table includes 60,000 to 75,000 clones, 85% to 95% detected once. The V and J ends lost 4 bases and 0 bases, in that order; junction bases with no gene match: 3. Germline CDR1 reads SGHDT; CDR2 reads YYEEEE. The CDR3 has 16 residues. With respect to this clone: What it recognizes is unknown.

This receptor was identified in an adult with an advanced solid tumor such as melanoma, head and neck, liver or kidney cancer. The V gene is TRBV5-6, the J gene TRBJ2-5; TRBD2 agrees at 13 bases. Sequenced material: CD4+ or CD8+ T cells sorted from blood, taken in a trial of the OX40 agonist ivuxolimab. The CDR3 bases are TGTGCCAGCAGCAGGGGGACTAGCGGGAACCAAGAGACCCAGTACTTC. Amino acid sequence: CASSRGTSGNQETQYF.